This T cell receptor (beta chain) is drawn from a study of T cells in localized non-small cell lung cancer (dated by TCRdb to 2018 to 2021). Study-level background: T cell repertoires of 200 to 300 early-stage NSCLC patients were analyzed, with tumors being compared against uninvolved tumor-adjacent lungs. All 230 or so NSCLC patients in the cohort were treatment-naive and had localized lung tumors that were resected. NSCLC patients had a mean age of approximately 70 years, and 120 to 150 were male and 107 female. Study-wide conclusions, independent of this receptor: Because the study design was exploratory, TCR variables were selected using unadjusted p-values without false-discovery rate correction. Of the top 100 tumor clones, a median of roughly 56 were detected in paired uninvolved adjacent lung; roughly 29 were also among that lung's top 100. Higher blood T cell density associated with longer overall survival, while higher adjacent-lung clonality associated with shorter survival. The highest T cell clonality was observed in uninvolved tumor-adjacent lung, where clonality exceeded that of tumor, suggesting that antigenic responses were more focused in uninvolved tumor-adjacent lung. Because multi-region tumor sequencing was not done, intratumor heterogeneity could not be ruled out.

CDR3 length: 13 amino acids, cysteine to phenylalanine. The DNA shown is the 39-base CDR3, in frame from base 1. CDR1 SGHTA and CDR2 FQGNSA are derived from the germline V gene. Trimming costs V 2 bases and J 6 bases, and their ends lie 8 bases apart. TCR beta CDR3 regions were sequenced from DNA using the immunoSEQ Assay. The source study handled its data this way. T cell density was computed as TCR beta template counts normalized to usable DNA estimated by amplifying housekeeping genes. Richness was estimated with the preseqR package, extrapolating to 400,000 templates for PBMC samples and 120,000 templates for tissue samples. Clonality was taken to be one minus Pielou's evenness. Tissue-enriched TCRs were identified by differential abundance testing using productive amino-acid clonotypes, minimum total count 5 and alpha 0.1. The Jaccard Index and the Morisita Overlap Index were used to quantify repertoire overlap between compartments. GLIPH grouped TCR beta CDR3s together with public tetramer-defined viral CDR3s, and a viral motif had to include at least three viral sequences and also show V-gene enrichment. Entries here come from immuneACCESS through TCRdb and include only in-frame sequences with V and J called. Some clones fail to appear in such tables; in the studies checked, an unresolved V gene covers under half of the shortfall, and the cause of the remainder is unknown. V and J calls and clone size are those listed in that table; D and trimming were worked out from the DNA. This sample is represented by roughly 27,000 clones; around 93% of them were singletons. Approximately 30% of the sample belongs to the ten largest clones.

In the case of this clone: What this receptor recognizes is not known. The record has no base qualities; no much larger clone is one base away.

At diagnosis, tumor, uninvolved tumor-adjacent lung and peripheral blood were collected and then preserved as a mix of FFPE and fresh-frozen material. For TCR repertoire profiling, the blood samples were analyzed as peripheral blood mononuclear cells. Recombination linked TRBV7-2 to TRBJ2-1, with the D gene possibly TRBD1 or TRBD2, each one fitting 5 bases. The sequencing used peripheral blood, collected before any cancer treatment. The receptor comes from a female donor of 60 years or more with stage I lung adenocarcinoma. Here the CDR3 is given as CASSLPGPNEQFF. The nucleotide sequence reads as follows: TGTGCCAGCAGCTTACCGGGGCCCAATGAGCAGTTCTTC.